The following is a T cell receptor (beta chain) sequence with its context. What it recognizes is unknown. The CDR3 has 20 residues. V was pared by 6 bases and J by 0 bases, with 20 bases of the junction left unmatched. CDR1 and CDR2 (germline): WSHSY, SAAADI. These data belong to a study of cytomegalovirus exposure and HLA in healthy donors. Study-level findings and limits: Prior analysis indicated that the majority of TCR beta V segments exhibited productivity approximately 87% or approximately 30% of the time. Later, TCR association rates were found to vary by HLA locus, highest for DRB1 and lowest for HLA-C. Reports indicated that the classifier achieved high specificity and sensitivity in diagnosing cytomegalovirus status. Researchers reported from a later analysis that most CMV-associated TCR beta chains appeared HLA-restricted.

This PCR relied on a set of 60 Vbeta primers and 13 Jbeta primers. Clones were sequenced by immunoSEQ multiplex PCR, and TCRdb holds only the in-frame ones, with some missing. This sample carries 95,000 to 100,000 clones, roughly 79% of them seen once, and the ten largest clones take about 4%. This TCR was sampled from a man in his forties or fifties in good health and CMV-seronegative. The specimen sequenced was PBMCs. V and J are TRBV10-2 and TRBJ1-5, with 7 positions matching TRBD1. CDR3 sequence: CASSDWFRRTGRYSNQPQHF. Here the CDR3 DNA reads TGCGCCAGCAGCGATTGGTTTAGGAGGACAGGCCGTTATAGCAATCAGCCCCAGCATTTT.